This TCR beta chain stems from a study of shared clonotypes between healthy human individuals. Running of the assay took place at deep level. This table comes from immunoSEQ multiplex PCR, and its TCRdb copy is limited to in-frame clones, with some not included. The data contain over 1.5 million clones, approximately 98% of them seen just once; the ten biggest clones take up 0.4% to 0.55%. The CDR3 length is 15 residues. V was clipped by 1 base and J by 5 bases; unmatched bases: 5. The germline V gene encodes CDR1 SGHNT and CDR2 YYREEE (reference sequence). The receptor was isolated from a man aged 25 to 40 in good health. The sample consisted of naive CD4+ T cells sorted from blood. Indicated subset: CD45RA+ positively selected. The rearrangement uses TRBV5-4 and TRBJ1-4, with 7 bases lining up with TRBD1. As DNA, the CDR3 is TGTGCCAGCAGCTTGCAAGGGACAGACAATGAAAAACTGTTTTTT. This gives the protein CASSLQGTDNEKLFF.